The rows below give T cell receptor beta chains drawn from one sample of a study of T cells expressing NK-cell markers. After re-calling the 5' RACE reads, TCRdb lists one entry per CDR3 protein, DNA absent. In all, the sample yields 160,000 or so distinct CDR3 sequences. Sequenced input: blood T cells: a sorted CD56 or NKG2C T cell subset, CD4+ or CD8+ T cells, or bulk PBMC T cells (not recorded which). The source is a woman aged 18 to 75 in good health. CDR3s include the opening cysteine and the closing phenylalanine or tryptophan.

>TRBV7-9|TRBJ1-1
CASRPYSEAFF
>TRBV7-8|TRBJ1-2
CASGPSGGWGYGYTF
>TRBV3-1|TRBJ2-5
CASSQGGNREDQETQYF
>TRBV15|TRBJ2-7
CATSRDPLDTYEQYF
>TRBV3-1|TRBJ1-5
CASSQDQSNQPQHF
>TRBV10-3|TRBJ2-5
CAISEWGTGTQETQYF
>TRBV6-1|TRBJ1-1
CATPDTGTGGENTEAFF
>TRBV5-1|TRBJ2-5
CASSGVSGGAETQYF
>TRBV2|TRBJ1-4
CASSSDSHEKLFF
>TRBV29-1|TRBJ2-1
CSVTWGGNEQFF